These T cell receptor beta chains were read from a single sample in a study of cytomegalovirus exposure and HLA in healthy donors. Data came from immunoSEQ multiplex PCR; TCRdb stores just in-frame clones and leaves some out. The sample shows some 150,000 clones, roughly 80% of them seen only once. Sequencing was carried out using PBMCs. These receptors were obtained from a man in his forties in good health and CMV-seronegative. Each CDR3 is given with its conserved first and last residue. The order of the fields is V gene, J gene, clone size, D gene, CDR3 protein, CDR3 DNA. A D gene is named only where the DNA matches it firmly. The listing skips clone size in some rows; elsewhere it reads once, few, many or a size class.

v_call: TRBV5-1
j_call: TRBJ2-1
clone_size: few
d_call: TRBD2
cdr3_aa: CASSLGSGGAGEQFF
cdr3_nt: TGCGCCAGCAGCTTGGGAAGCGGGGGGGCGGGTGAGCAGTTCTTC

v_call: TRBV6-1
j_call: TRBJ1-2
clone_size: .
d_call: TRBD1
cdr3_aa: CASSDGDSFNYGYTF
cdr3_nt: TGTGCCAGCAGTGATGGGGACAGTTTTAATTATGGCTACACCTTC

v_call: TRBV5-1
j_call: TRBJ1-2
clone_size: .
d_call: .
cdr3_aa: CASSSTGINYGYTF
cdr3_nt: TGCGCCAGCAGCTCTACAGGGATTAACTATGGCTACACCTTC

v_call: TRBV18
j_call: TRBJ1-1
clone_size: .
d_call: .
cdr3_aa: CASSPFSDTNTEAFF
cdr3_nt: TGTGCCAGCTCACCATTTTCCGACACCAACACTGAAGCTTTCTTT

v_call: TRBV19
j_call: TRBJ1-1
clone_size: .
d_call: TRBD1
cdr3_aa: CASISTGSNTEAFF
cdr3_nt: TGTGCCAGTATTTCGACAGGGTCGAACACTGAAGCTTTCTTT

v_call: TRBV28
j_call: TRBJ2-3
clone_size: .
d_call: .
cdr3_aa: CASSPTGSTDTQYF
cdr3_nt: TGTGCCAGCAGTCCCACAGGGAGCACAGATACGCAGTATTTT

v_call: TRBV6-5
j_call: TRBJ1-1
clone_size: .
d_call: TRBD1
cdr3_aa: CASSYSGDSEAFF
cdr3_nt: TGTGCCAGCAGTTACTCTGGGGACAGTGAAGCTTTCTTT

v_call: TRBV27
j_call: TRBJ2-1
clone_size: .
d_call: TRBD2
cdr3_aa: CASSLRLAGGQNNEQFF
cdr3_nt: TGTGCCAGCAGTTTAAGACTAGCGGGGGGGCAAAACAATGAGCAGTTCTTC

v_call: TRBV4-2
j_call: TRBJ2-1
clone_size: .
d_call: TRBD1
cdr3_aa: CASSQDFEGQAYNEQFF
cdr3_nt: TGTGCCAGCAGCCAAGATTTTGAAGGACAGGCCTACAATGAGCAGTTCTTC

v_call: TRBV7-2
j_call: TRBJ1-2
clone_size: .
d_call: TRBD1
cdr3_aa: CASSPGQARGYTF
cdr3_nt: TGTGCCAGCAGCCCGGGACAGGCTCGTGGCTACACCTTC

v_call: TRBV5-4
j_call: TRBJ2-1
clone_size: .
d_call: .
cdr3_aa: CASSSEQTASYNEQFF
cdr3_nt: TGTGCCAGCAGCTCCGAGCAGACAGCTTCCTACAATGAGCAGTTCTTC

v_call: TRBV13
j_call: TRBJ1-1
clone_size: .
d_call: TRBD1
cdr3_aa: CASSQDRELWNTEAFF
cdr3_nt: TGTGCCAGCAGCCAAGACAGGGAACTCTGGAACACTGAAGCTTTCTTT

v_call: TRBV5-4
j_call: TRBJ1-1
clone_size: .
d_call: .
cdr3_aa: CASSLSDNMNTEAFF
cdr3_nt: TGTGCCAGCAGCTTGTCAGACAACATGAACACTGAAGCTTTCTTT

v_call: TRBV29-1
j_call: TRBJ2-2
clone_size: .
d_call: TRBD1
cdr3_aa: CSVGRGRTGELFF
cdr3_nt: TGCAGCGTTGGAAGGGGGCGGACCGGGGAGCTGTTTTTT

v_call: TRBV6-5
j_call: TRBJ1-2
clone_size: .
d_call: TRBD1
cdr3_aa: CASIGRDRNYGYTF
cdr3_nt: TGTGCCAGCATAGGACGGGACAGAAACTATGGCTACACCTTC

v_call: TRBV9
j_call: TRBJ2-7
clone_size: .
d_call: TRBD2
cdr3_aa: CASSVALAGTYEQYF
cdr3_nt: TGTGCCAGCAGCGTAGCTCTAGCGGGGACCTACGAGCAGTACTTC

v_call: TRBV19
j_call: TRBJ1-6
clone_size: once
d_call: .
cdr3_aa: CASSIGRNSPLHF
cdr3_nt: TGTGCCAGTAGTATTGGTCGGAATTCACCCCTCCACTTT

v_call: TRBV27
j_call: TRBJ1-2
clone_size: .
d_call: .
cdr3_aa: CASSLRGGLYGYTF
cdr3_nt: TGTGCCAGCAGTTTACGCGGCGGCCTCTATGGCTACACCTTC

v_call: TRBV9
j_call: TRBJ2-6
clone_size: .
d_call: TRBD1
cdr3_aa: CASSDSLYRGSGANVLTF
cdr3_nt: TGTGCCAGCAGCGATAGTCTATACAGGGGGTCTGGGGCCAACGTCCTGACTTTC

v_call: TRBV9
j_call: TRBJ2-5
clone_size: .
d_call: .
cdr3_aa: CASSVSRLVGREETQYF
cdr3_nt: TGTGCCAGCAGCGTAAGCCGGTTGGTGGGTCGGGAGGAGACCCAGTACTTC

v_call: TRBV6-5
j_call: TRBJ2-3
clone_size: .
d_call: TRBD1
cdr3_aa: CASSRDRSTDTQYF
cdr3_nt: TGTGCCAGCAGTCGGGACAGGAGCACAGATACGCAGTATTTT

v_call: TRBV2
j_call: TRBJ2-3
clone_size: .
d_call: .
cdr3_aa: CASSDQVDTQYF
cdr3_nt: TGTGCCAGCAGTGACCAGGTTGATACGCAGTATTTT

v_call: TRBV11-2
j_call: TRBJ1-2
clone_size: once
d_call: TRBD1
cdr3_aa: CASSRDRARYGYTF
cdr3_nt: TGTGCCAGCAGCCGGGACAGGGCCCGTTATGGCTACACCTTC

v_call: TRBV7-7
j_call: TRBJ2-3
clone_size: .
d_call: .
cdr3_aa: CASSSGAGPTDTQYF
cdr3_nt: TGTGCTAGCAGCTCAGGGGCAGGGCCGACAGATACGCAGTATTTT

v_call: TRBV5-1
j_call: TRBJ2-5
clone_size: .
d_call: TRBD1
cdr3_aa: CASTYAGQGFEETQYF
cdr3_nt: TGCGCCAGCACGTACGCGGGACAGGGTTTTGAAGAGACCCAGTACTTC

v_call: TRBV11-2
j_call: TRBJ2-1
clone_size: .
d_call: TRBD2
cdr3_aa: CASSQTSGDYPIGDEQFF
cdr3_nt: TGTGCCAGCAGCCAGACTAGCGGGGACTATCCCATCGGGGATGAGCAGTTCTTC

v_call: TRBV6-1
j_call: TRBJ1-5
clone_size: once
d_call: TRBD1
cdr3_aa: CASRLGQGSNQPQHF
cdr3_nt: TGTGCCAGCAGGTTAGGACAGGGCAGCAATCAGCCCCAGCATTTT

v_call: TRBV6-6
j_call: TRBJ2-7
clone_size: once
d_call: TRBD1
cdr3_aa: CASSYPGQIAYEQYF
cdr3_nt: TGTGCCAGCAGTTATCCGGGACAGATAGCCTACGAGCAGTACTTC

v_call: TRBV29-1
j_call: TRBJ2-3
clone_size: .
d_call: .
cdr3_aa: CSVQVGGKDTQYF
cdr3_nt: TGCAGCGTCCAAGTAGGGGGTAAAGATACGCAGTATTTT

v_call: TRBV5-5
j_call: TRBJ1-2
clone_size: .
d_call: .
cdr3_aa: CASSLDRGYTF
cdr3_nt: TGTGCCAGCAGCTTGGATCGGGGCTACACCTTC

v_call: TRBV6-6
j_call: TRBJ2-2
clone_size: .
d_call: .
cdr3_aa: CASRTENTGELFF
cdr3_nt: TGTGCCAGCAGGACAGAGAACACCGGGGAGCTGTTTTTT

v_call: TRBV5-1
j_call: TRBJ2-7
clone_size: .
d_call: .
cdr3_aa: CASSSGQTTSYEQYF
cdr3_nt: TGCGCCAGCAGCTCCGGACAGACCACCTCCTACGAGCAGTACTTC

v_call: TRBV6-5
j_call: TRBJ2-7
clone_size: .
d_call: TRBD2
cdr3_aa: CASSYLAGGLGEQYF
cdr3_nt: TGTGCCAGCAGTTACCTAGCGGGGGGTCTAGGCGAGCAGTACTTC

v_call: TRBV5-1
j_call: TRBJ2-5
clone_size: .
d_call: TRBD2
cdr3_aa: CASSLAGGLSETQYF
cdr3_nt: TGCGCCAGCAGCCTAGCGGGGGGGCTGTCGGAGACCCAGTACTTC

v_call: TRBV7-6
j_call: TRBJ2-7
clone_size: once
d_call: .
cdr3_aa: CASSLALRAYEQYF
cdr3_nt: TGTGCCAGCAGCTTAGCGCTCAGGGCCTACGAGCAGTACTTC

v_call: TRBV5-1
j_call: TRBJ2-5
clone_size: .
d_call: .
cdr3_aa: CASSFNQETQYF
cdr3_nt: TGCGCCAGCAGCTTCAACCAAGAGACCCAGTACTTC

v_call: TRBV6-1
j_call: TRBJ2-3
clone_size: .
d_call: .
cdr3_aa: CASSNGGLHVDTQYF
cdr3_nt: TGTGCCAGCAGCAACGGGGGACTCCACGTAGATACGCAGTATTTT

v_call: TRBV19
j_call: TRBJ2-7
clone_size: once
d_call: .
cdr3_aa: CASSIEPRIGEQYF
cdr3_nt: TGTGCCAGTAGTATTGAGCCCAGGATCGGCGAGCAGTACTTC

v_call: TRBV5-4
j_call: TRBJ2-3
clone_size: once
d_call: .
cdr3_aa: CASSPSPDTQYF
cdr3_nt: TGTGCCAGCAGCCCTTCTCCTGATACGCAGTATTTT

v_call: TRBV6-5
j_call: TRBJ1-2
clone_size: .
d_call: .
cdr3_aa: CASSYYGGRDYGYTF
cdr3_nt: TGTGCCAGCAGTTACTACGGGGGGCGCGACTATGGCTACACCTTC

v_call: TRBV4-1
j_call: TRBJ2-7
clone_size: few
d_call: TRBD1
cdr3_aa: CASSQAGSVGDRYYEQYF
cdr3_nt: TGCGCCAGCAGCCAAGCGGGTAGTGTGGGGGACAGGTACTACGAGCAGTACTTC

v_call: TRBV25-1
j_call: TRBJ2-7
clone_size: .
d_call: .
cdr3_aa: CASSGRMEGVRAYEQYF
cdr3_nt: TGTGCCAGCTCCGGCCGAATGGAGGGTGTGAGGGCCTACGAGCAGTACTTC

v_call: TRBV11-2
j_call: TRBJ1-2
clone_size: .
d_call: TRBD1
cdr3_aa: CASSFRTGLGYTF
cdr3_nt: TGTGCCAGCAGCTTCCGGACAGGTCTTGGCTACACCTTC

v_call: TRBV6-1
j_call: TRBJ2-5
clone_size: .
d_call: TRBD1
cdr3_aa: CASSRDRKETQYF
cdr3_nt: TGTGCCAGCAGCCGGGACAGAAAAGAGACCCAGTACTTC

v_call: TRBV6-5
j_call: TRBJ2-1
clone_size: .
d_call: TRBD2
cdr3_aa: CASSSIAGGYNEQFF
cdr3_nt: TGTGCCAGCAGTTCTATAGCGGGGGGATACAATGAGCAGTTCTTC

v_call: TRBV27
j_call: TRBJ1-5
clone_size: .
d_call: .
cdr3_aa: CASSLLPRRGNQPQHF
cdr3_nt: TGTGCCAGCAGTTTACTCCCCAGGAGAGGGAATCAGCCCCAGCATTTT

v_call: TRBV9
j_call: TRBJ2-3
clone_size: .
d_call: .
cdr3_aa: CASSVVEGGTDTQYF
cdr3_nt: TGTGCCAGCAGCGTAGTTGAAGGGGGCACAGATACGCAGTATTTT

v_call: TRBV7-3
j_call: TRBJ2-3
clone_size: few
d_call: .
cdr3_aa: CASRPSGNTDTQYF
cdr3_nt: TGTGCCAGCAGACCCAGCGGAAACACAGATACGCAGTATTTT

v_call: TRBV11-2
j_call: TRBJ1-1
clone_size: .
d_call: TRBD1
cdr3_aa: CASNLRPRTGGDMNTEAFF
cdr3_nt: TGTGCCAGCAACCTAAGGCCCCGGACAGGGGGCGACATGAACACTGAAGCTTTCTTT

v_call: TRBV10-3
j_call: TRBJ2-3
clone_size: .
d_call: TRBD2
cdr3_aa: CATLAGTGDTQYF
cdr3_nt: TGTGCCACCCTAGCGGGGACGGGAGATACGCAGTATTTT